Below are 7 T cell receptor beta chains sequenced from a single sample in a study of T-cell reconstitution after alpha-beta-depleted transplantation in children. Unique molecular identifiers were incorporated when the TCRbeta library was constructed. In TCRdb, the PCR reads were re-called with MiXCR into one record per CDR3 protein. The sample contains 490,000 or so distinct CDR3 sequences, about 10% of which appear only once. Here the sequenced sample was PBMCs, taken before TCRalphabeta/CD19-depleted stem cell transplant. The receptors come from a child between 2 and 9 years old with inherited bone marrow failure, due to receive a stem cell transplant.

A few counts support this clonotype. This chain joins TRBV5-1 and TRBJ2-1, with D maybe TRBD2 (6 bases). V shed 0 bases and J shed 9 bases, with 13 bases lying between them. Germline V gene lookup returns CDR1 SGHRS and CDR2 YFSETQ. The CDR3 is made up of 14 amino acids. The CDR3 sequence is CASSLAGARSEQFF. CDR3 nucleotide sequence: TGCGCCAGCAGCTTGGCGGGAGCGAGAAGTGAGCAGTTCTTC.

This clonotype has at least ten counts. The gene calls are TRBV5-1 and TRBJ2-5, with D unclear. The CDR3 has 14 residues. The V gene lost 4 bases and the J gene lost 5 bases, with 15 bases spanning the gap. The V gene's germline CDR1 is SGHRS and CDR2 YFSETQ. This CDR3 is CASSPQLFEETQYF. The DNA for the CDR3 is TGCGCCAGCAGCCCCCAACTTTTTGAGGAGACCCAGTACTTC.

This clonotype has a count of ten or more. Here the CDR3 DNA reads TGTGCCAGCAGCTTCAGACAGGGGACCGGGGAGCTGTTTTTT. Translation: CASSFRQGTGELFF. The rearrangement uses TRBV7-2 and TRBJ2-2; 8 bases align to TRBD1. Unmatched junction bases numbered 2, after V lost 3 bases and J lost 5 bases. The CDR3 contains 14 residues. CDR1 is SGHTA and CDR2 is FQGNSA in the germline V gene. Looking up the rest from reference TRBV7-2 and TRBJ2-2 gives the full variable domain: GAGVSQSPSNKVTEKGKDVELRCDPISGHTALYWYRQSLGQGLEFLIYFQGNSAPDKSGLPSDRFSAERTGGSVSTLTIQRTQQEDSAVYLCASSFRQGTGELFFGEGSRLTVL.

V usage is TRBV29-1 and J usage is TRBJ2-7, with TRBD2 matching 7 bases. With V trimmed by 7 bases and J by 5 bases, 11 bases remained unmatched. CDR3 size: 13 residues. Germline V lookup: CDR1 SQVTM, CDR2 ANQGSEA. CDR3 DNA sequence: TGCAGCGCGGGAGGATCTGGAGTCGACGAGCAGTACTTC. Its translation: CSAGGSGVDEQYF.

This clonotype was recorded many times. The chain joins TRBV4-3 to TRBJ2-3; a weak D match, TRBD2 (5 bases). Germline CDR1 reads LGHNA; CDR2 reads YSLEER. The CDR3 is 18 amino acids. V lost 0 bases to trimming and J lost 2 bases, with 18 bases between them. The CDR3 nucleotides are TGCGCCAGCAGCCAAGATGGGCTGGTGGGCGGACTCACAGATACGCAGTATTTT. Protein sequence: CASSQDGLVGGLTDTQYF.

This clonotype was recorded at least ten times. The chain recombines TRBV7-2 with TRBJ2-3, with a possible D match to TRBD2 (6 bases). V was trimmed by 5 bases and J by 1 base, leaving 10 bases between them. Germline CDR1 is SGHTA and CDR2 is FQGNSA. There are 14 residues in the CDR3. The CDR3 reads CASSGRRGTDTQYF. CDR3 sequence (DNA): TGTGCCAGCAGCGGTAGGAGGGGCACAGATACGCAGTATTTT.

In this sample, this clonotype turned up many times. This chain joins TRBV5-1 and TRBJ2-7; 8 bases agree with TRBD2. The germline V gene encodes CDR1 SGHRS and CDR2 YFSETQ. V was pared by 0 bases and J by 0 bases, with 5 bases of the junction left unmatched. The CDR3 contains 16 residues. In DNA form, the CDR3 reads TGCGCCAGCAGCTTGGAGGGGGGGACTAGCTCCTACGAGCAGTACTTC. Its protein is CASSLEGGTSSYEQYF.